This T cell receptor (beta chain) derives from a study of blood T cell repertoires in COVID-19. Study information: Both acute and convalescent COVID-19 samples were obtained from the United States, Italy and Spain.

With V trimmed by 2 bases and J by 7 bases, 8 bases remained unmatched. The CDR3 contains 16 residues. Germline V gives CDR1 SGHVS, CDR2 FNYEAQ. Adults between roughly 18 and 90 years of age took part from fewer than 30 US areas. Here immunoSEQ multiplex PCR was the method, and the copy in TCRdb shows in-frame clones only, minus some. The sample contains roughly 400,000 clones, roughly 90% of which appear only once. This sequence was found in a middle-aged woman with acute COVID-19. The V call is TRBV7-6, the J call TRBJ1-6, with 7 positions matching TRBD1. Sequencing was done on a sample of PBMCs or T cells enriched from blood (not recorded which). Written as DNA, the CDR3 is TGTGCCAGCAGCTTACAGGGGGGACAGCCCAATTCACCCCTCCACTTT. Amino acids: CASSLQGGQPNSPLHF. The variable domain in full, with the rest retrieved from reference TRBV7-6 and TRBJ1-6, is GAGVSQSPRYKVTKRGQDVALRCDPISGHVSLYWYRQALGQGPEFLTYFNYEAQQDKSGLPNDRFSAERPEGSISTLTIQRTEQRDSAMYRCASSLQGGQPNSPLHFGNGTRLTVT.